These 5 T cell receptor beta chains originate from one sample sequenced in a study of CD8 T cells in Susac syndrome. After extraction with the RNeasy kit, about 0.5 to 1 ug of the RNA was reverse transcribed using random hexamers. Via MiXCR, TCRdb re-called the immunoSEQ multiplex PCR reads, giving one row per CDR3 protein. The repertoire holds around 190,000 distinct CDR3 sequences, with roughly 94% as singletons. Material: CD4+ T cells from PBMCs. The receptors here all came from a human donor in good health.

This clonotype has a single count. V and J are TRBV20-1 and TRBJ2-2; D not certain. The V gene's germline CDR1 is DFQATT and CDR2 SNEGSKA (reference sequence). The CDR3 loop spans 11 amino acids. The CDR3 DNA reads TGCGGATCCTTTTGGACCGGGGAGCTGTTTTTT. This translates into CGSFWTGELFF.

The rearrangement links TRBV27 to TRBJ2-7, with TRBD2 matching 7 bases. V was clipped by 6 bases and J by 6 bases; unmatched bases: 11. The germline CDR1 and CDR2 sequences are MNHEY and SMNVEV (reference sequence). The CDR3 is 14 amino acids. Here the CDR3 reads CASSLSAGVSEQYF. CDR3 DNA sequence: TGTGCCAGCAGCCTCTCGGCGGGAGTGTCCGAGCAGTACTTC.

This clonotype is a singleton in its sample. The CDR3 sequence: CASSSEDREIVQPQHF. CDR3 bases: TGTGCCAGCAGCTCTGAGGACAGGGAAATTGTTCAGCCCCAGCATTTT. The chain recombines TRBV7-8 with TRBJ1-5; TRBD1 matches 8 bases. V was clipped by 4 bases and J by 6 bases; unmatched bases: 11. The CDR3 has 16 residues. Germline loops: CDR1 SGHVS, CDR2 FQNEAQ.

This chain connects TRBV29-1 to TRBJ2-5; D possibly corresponds to TRBD1 (6 bases). There are 13 residues in the CDR3. Germline assignment: CDR1 SQVTM and CDR2 ANQGSEA. V gave up 3 bases and J gave up 5 bases, with 13 bases separating them. The CDR3 nucleotides read TGCAGCGTTGATAGTAGCAGGGGTGAGACCCAGTACTTC. Protein: CSVDSSRGETQYF.

The chain couples TRBV6-5 to TRBJ1-2; 9 positions match TRBD1. The CDR3 length is 13 residues. CDR1 is MNHEY and CDR2 is SVGAGI in the germline V gene. The J segment lost 5 bases and the V segment lost 6 bases, leaving 4 bases of the junction unmatched. CDR3 sequence reads: CASRRQGGYGYTF. In DNA, the CDR3 is TGTGCCAGCAGGAGACAGGGGGGTTATGGCTACACCTTC.